A selection of T cell receptor beta chains follows, all from one sample in a study of blood T cells in healthy people across ages. Each CDR3 protein is one row after TCRdb ran MiXCR on the 5' RACE reads. The sample has around 790,000 distinct CDR3 sequences, more than 40% seen once. Material: blood. The receptors here all came from a man in his sixties in good health. The CDR3 runs from the conserved cysteine through the conserved F or W. The D gene is left open where the match is weak. Some rows mark clone size as missing; the rest say once, few, many or name a class of expanded clone.

V gene: TRBV20-1; D gene: .; clone size: few; J gene: TRBJ2-7; CDR3 DNA: TGCAGTGCCCGGGAAGGGGGAACAAAAACCTACGAGCAGTACTTC; CDR3 protein: CSAREGGTKTYEQYF
V gene: TRBV24-1; D gene: TRBD2; clone size: few; J gene: TRBJ2-3; CDR3 DNA: TGTGCCACCAGTGATTGGTCTAGCGGGGGGGTTTCCACAGATACGCAGTATTTT; CDR3 protein: CATSDWSSGGVSTDTQYF
V gene: TRBV29-1; D gene: .; clone size: .; J gene: TRBJ2-1; CDR3 DNA: TGCAGCGTTGTTCCGGGTTTCTACAATGAGCAGTTCTTC; CDR3 protein: CSVVPGFYNEQFF
V gene: TRBV11-2; D gene: .; clone size: few; J gene: TRBJ1-4; CDR3 DNA: TGTGCCAGCAGCGTGGGGCGGGGAGTAACTAATGAAAAACTGTTTTTT; CDR3 protein: CASSVGRGVTNEKLFF
V gene: TRBV6-6; D gene: TRBD1; clone size: .; J gene: TRBJ2-1; CDR3 DNA: TGTGCCAGCAGTTACGTCGGGACAGGCTCCTACAATGAGCAGTTCTTC; CDR3 protein: CASSYVGTGSYNEQFF
V gene: TRBV6-2/TRBV6-3; D gene: .; clone size: .; J gene: TRBJ1-1; CDR3 DNA: TGTGCCAGCAGTTATGGTAGAGGGCCGAACACCGAAGCTTTCTTT; CDR3 protein: CASSYGRGPNTEAFF
V gene: TRBV11-2; D gene: TRBD2; clone size: few; J gene: TRBJ2-5; CDR3 DNA: TGTGCCAGCAGCTCCCAGCGGGGGAACCAAGAGACCCAGTACTTC; CDR3 protein: CASSSQRGNQETQYF
V gene: TRBV13; D gene: TRBD1; clone size: .; J gene: TRBJ2-7; CDR3 DNA: TGTGCCAGCAGCCGCCGGGAATATGGACAGGGCGGAGAGCAGTACTTC; CDR3 protein: CASSRREYGQGGEQYF
V gene: TRBV11-3; D gene: .; clone size: .; J gene: TRBJ2-3; CDR3 DNA: TGTGCCAGCAGCTCCAGGGCAGGAACTAGCACAGATACGCAGTATTTT; CDR3 protein: CASSSRAGTSTDTQYF
V gene: TRBV3-1; D gene: .; clone size: .; J gene: TRBJ2-7; CDR3 DNA: TGTGCCAGCAGCCAAGACGGAAGATACGAGCAGTACTTC; CDR3 protein: CASSQDGRYEQYF
V gene: TRBV7-2; D gene: .; clone size: .; J gene: TRBJ2-7; CDR3 DNA: TGTGCCAGCAGCTTATTGGGGGTCCACGAGCAGTACTTC; CDR3 protein: CASSLLGVHEQYF
V gene: TRBV7-2; D gene: TRBD2; clone size: .; J gene: TRBJ2-7; CDR3 DNA: TGTGCCAGCAGCCAGGGCGGACTAGCGGCCTCCTACGAGCAGTACTTC; CDR3 protein: CASSQGGLAASYEQYF
V gene: TRBV11-2; D gene: TRBD2; clone size: few; J gene: TRBJ2-7; CDR3 DNA: TGTGCCAGCAGCCCCATCAATCGGCGGGGGGGTTACGAGCAGTACTTC; CDR3 protein: CASSPINRRGGYEQYF